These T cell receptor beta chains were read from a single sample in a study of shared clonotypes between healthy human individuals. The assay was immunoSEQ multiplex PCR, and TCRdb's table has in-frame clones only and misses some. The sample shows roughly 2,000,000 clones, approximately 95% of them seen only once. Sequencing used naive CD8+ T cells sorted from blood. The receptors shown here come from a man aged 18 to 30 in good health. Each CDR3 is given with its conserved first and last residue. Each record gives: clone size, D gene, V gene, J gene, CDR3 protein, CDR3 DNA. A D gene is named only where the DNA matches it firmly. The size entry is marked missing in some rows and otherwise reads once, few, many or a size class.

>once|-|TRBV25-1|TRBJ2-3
CASSEYAESTDTQYF
TGTGCCAGCAGTGAATACGCGGAAAGCACAGATACGCAGTATTTT
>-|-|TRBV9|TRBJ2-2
CASSVGAGLTTGELFF
TGTGCCAGCAGCGTAGGGGCAGGGTTGACCACCGGGGAGCTGTTTTTT
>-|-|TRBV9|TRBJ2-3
CASSPREGTTDTQYF
TGTGCCAGCAGCCCTCGGGAAGGCACCACAGATACGCAGTATTTT
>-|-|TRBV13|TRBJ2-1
CASSLGDGIHQEQFF
TGTGCCAGCAGCTTAGGGGACGGGATCCACCAAGAGCAGTTCTTC
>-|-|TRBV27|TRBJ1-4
CASSLMGRLATDEKLFF
TGTGCCAGCAGTTTAATGGGACGGCTGGCCACGGATGAAAAACTGTTTTTT
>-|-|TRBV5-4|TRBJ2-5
CASSLEGQETQYF
TGTGCCAGCAGCTTGGAGGGACAAGAGACCCAGTACTTC
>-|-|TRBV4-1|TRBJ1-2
CASSPDSTVIFHTF
TGCGCCAGCAGCCCGGACAGTACTGTTATCTTCCACACCTTC
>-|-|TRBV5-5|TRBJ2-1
CASSRSSDEQFF
TGTGCCAGCAGCAGGAGCTCGGATGAGCAGTTCTTC
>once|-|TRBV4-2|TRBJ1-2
CASSQDKAGEGYGYTF
TGTGCCAGCAGCCAAGATAAGGCAGGGGAGGGCTATGGCTACACCTTC
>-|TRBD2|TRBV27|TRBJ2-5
CASSPVRREGQETQYF
TGTGCCAGCAGCCCGGTGAGGCGGGAGGGCCAAGAGACCCAGTACTTC
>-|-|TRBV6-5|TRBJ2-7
CASSYSSQDYEQYF
TGTGCCAGCAGTTACTCGAGCCAAGACTACGAGCAGTACTTC
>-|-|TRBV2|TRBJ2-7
CASSETLLTSEQYF
TGTGCCAGCAGCGAAACTTTACTGACATCCGAGCAGTACTTC
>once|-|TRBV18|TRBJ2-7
CASSPVAVTYEQYF
TGTGCCAGCTCACCAGTAGCAGTGACCTACGAGCAGTACTTC
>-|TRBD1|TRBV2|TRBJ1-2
CASRPGQGNANYGYTF
TGTGCCAGCAGGCCGGGACAGGGGAACGCTAACTATGGCTACACCTTC
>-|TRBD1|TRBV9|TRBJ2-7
CASSTQDRDYEQYF
TGTGCCAGCAGCACCCAAGACAGGGATTACGAGCAGTACTTC
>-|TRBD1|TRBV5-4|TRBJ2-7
CASSLGGQGVISYEQYF
TGTGCCAGCAGCTTGGGGGGACAGGGGGTAATCTCCTACGAGCAGTACTTC
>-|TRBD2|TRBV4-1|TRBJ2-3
CASSYSAGGLTDTQYF
TGCGCCAGCAGCTACAGCGCGGGGGGGCTTACAGATACGCAGTATTTT
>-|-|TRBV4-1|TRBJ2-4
CASSHRGDIQYF
TGCGCCAGCAGCCATCGAGGGGACATTCAGTACTTC
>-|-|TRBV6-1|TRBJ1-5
CASSASGSNQPQHF
TGTGCCAGCAGTGCATCCGGGAGCAATCAGCCCCAGCATTTT